This T cell receptor (beta chain) was observed in a study of Tregs in tolerant kidney transplant recipients. Study details: Antibodies separated recipient from donor cells.

Note on this clone: The antigen is undetermined.

Clones were sequenced by immunoSEQ multiplex PCR, and TCRdb holds only the in-frame ones, with some missing. The sample contains about 44,000 clones, 95% to 96% of which appear only once. Study outcomes and limitations: Expanding Tregs on activated donor B cells appeared to best identify donor-specific TCRbeta clones. The small number of patients limits these findings pending further validation.

This CDR3 is 12 amino acids long. Trimming cost V 0 bases and J 14 bases, with 13 bases left between them. Germline CDR1 reads SGHRS; CDR2 reads YFSETQ. The sequence derives from a human donor in good health. V and J are TRBV5-1 and TRBJ2-3; D perhaps matches TRBD1 (5 bases). What was sequenced was Tregs from blood cultured with allogeneic cells. The CDR3 sequence: CASSLEGLGSYF. CDR3 bases: TGCGCCAGCAGCTTGGAGGGGCTAGGATCGTATTTT.